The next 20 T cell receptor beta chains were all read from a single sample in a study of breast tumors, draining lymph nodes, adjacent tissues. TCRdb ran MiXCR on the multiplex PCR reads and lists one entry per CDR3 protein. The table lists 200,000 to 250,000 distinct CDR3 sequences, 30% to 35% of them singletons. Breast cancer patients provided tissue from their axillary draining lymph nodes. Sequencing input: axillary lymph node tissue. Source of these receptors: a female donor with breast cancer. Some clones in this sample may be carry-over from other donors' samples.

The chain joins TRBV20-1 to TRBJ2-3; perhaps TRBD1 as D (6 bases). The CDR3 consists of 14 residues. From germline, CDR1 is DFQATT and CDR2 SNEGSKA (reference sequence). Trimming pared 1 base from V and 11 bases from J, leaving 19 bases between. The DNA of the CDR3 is TGCAGTGCTAGAGGAGGGGGAATGGACAATGAGCAGTATTTT. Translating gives CSARGGGMDNEQYF.

CDR3: CASRQGEAGVTYEQYF. The DNA for the CDR3 is TGTGCCAGCAGACAGGGAGAAGCAGGGGTGACCTACGAGCAGTACTTC. The V and J genes are TRBV2 and TRBJ2-7; tentative D call: TRBD1 (6 bases). V was cut by 6 bases and J by 2 bases, with 20 bases left in between. There are 16 residues in the CDR3. The germline V gene encodes CDR1 SNHLY and CDR2 FYNNEI. Filled out from reference TRBV2 and TRBJ2-7, the complete variable domain reads EPEVTQTPSHQVTQMGQEVILRCVPISNHLYFYWYRQILGQKVEFLVSFYNNEISEKSEIFDDQFSVERPDGSNFTLKIRSTKLEDSAMYFCASRQGEAGVTYEQYFGPGTRLTVT.

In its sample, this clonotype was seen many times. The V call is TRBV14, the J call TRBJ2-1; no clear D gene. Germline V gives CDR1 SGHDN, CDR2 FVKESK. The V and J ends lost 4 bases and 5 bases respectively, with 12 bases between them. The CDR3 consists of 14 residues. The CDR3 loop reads CASSPYSLHNEQFF. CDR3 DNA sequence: TGTGCCAGCAGCCCTTACTCACTACACAATGAGCAGTTCTTC.

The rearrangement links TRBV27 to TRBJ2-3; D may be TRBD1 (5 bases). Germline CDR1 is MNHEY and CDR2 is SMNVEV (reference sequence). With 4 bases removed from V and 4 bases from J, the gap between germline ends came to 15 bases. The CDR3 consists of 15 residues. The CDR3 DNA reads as TGTGCCAGCAGTTCCCCGACAGTATCTTCAGATACGCAGTATTTT. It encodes CASSSPTVSSDTQYF.

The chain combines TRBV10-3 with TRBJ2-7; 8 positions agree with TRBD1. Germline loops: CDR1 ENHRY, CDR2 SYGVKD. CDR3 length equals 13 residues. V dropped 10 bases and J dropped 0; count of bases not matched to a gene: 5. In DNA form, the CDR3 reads TGTGCCACTGGACAGGGCGACTCCTACGAGCAGTACTTC. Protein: CATGQGDSYEQYF.

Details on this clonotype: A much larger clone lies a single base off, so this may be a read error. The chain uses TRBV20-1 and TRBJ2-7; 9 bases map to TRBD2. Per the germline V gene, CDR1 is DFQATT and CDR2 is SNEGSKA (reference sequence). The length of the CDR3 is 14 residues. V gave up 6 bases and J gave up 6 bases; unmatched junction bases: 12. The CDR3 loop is CSATGLAGSPEQYF. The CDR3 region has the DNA TGCAGTGCCACCGGTCTAGCGGGATCCCCCGAGCAGTACTTC.

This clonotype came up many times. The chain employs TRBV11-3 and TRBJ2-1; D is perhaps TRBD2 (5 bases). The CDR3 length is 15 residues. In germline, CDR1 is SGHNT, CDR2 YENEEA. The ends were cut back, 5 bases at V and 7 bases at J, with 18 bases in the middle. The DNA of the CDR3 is TGTGCCAGCAGCCGGGAACCGGGAAGGGCAAATGAGCAGTTCTTC. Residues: CASSREPGRANEQFF.

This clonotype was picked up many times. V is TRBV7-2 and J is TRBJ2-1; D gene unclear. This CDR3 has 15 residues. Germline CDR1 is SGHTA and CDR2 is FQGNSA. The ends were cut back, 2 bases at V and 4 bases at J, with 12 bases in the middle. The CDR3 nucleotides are TGTGCCAGCAGCTTAAAATTGATCTCTTACAATGAGCAGTTCTTC. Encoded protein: CASSLKLISYNEQFF.

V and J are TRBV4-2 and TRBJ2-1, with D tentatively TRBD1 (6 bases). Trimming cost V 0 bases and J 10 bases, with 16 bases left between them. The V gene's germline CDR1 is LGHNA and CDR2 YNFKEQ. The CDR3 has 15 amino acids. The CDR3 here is CASSQDGQGLKEQFF. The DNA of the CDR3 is TGTGCCAGCAGCCAAGATGGGCAGGGGCTCAAGGAGCAGTTCTTC.

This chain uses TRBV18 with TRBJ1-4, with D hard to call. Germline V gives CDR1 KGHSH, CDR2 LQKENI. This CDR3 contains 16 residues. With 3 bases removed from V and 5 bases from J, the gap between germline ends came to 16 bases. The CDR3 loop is CASSPSYSYQNEKLFF. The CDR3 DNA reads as TGTGCCAGCTCACCGTCGTACAGCTACCAAAATGAAAAACTGTTTTTT. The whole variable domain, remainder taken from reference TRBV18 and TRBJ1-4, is NAGVMQNPRHLVRRRGQEARLRCSPMKGHSHVYWYRQLPEEGLKFMVYLQKENIIDESGMPKERFSAEFPKEGPSILRIQQVVRGDSAAYFCASSPSYSYQNEKLFFGSGTQLSVL.

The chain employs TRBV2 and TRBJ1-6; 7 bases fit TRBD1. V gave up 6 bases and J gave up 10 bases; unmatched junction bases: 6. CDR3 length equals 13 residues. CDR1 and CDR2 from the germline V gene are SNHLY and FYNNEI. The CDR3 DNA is TGTGCCAGCAGCACCCACAGGGGCTCACCCCTCCACTTT. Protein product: CASSTHRGSPLHF.

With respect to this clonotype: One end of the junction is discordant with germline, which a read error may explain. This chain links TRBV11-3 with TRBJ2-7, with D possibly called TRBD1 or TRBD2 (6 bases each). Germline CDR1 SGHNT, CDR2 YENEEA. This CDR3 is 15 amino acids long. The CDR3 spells CASSLERGASYGQYF. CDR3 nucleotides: TGTGCCAGCAGCTTAGAGAGGGGGGCCTCCTACGGGCAGTACTTC.

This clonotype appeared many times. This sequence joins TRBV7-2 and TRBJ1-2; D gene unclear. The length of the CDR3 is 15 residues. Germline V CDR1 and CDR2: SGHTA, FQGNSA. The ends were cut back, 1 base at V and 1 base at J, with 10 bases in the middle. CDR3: CASSLVLGINYGYTF. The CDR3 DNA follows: TGTGCCAGCAGCTTAGTGCTTGGCATTAACTATGGCTACACCTTC.

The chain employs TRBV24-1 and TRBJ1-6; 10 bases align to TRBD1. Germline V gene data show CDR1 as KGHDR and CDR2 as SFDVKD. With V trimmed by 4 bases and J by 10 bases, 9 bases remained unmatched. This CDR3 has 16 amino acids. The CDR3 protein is CATSDPGTGVRSPLHF. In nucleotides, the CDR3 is TGTGCCACCAGTGACCCAGGGACAGGGGTAAGGTCACCCCTCCACTTT.

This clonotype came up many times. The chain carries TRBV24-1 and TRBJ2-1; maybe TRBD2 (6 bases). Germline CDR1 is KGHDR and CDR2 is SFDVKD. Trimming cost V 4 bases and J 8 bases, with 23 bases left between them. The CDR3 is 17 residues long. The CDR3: CATSDQEDGSRLYEQFF. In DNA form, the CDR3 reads TGTGCCACCAGTGACCAAGAGGACGGGAGTCGCCTGTATGAGCAGTTCTTC.

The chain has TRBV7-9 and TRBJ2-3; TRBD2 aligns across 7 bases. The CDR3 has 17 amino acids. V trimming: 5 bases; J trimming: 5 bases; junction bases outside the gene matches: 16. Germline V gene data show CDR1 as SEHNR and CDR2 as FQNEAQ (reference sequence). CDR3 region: CASSQDPAGLAGDTQYF. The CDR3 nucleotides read TGTGCCAGCAGCCAAGATCCAGCGGGGTTGGCCGGAGATACGCAGTATTTT.

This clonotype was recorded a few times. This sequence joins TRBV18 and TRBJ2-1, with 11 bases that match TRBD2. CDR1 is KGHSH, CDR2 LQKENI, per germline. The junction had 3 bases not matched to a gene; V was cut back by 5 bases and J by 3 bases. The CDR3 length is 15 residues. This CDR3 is CASSSTSGDYNEQFF. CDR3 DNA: TGTGCCAGCTCATCGACTAGCGGGGACTACAATGAGCAGTTCTTC.

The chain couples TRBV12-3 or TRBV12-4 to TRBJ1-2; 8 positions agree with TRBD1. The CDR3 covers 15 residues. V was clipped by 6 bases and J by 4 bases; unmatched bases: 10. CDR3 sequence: CASSFGQGWGYGYTF. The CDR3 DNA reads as TGTGCCAGCAGCTTTGGACAGGGTTGGGGCTATGGCTACACCTTC.

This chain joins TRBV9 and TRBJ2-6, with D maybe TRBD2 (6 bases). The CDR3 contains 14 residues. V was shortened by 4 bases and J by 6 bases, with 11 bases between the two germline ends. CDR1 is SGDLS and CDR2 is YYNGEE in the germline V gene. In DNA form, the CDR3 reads TGTGCCAGCAGCCCCTTAGCGGAGGCCAACGTCCTGACTTTC. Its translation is CASSPLAEANVLTF.

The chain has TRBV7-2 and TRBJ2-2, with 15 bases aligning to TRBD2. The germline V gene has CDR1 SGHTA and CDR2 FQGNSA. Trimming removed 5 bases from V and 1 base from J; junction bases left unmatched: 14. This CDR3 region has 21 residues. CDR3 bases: TGTGCCAGCAGCCCGTTCGGAAGGACTAGCGGGAGGGCCTTGAACACCGGGGAGCTGTTTTTT. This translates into CASSPFGRTSGRALNTGELFF. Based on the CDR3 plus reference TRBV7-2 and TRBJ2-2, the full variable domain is GAGVSQSPSNKVTEKGKDVELRCDPISGHTALYWYRQSLGQGLEFLIYFQGNSAPDKSGLPSDRFSAERTGGSVSTLTIQRTQQEDSAVYLCASSPFGRTSGRALNTGELFFGEGSRLTVL.